The rows below give T cell receptor beta chains drawn from one sample of a study of blood T cell repertoires in COVID-19. Generated by immunoSEQ multiplex PCR, the TCRdb table keeps only in-frame clones and is missing some. The top ten hold about 18% of the sample, which has about 120,000 clones, around 89% seen once. The sequencing sample was made of peripheral blood. These TCRs come from a human donor with acute or convalescent COVID-19. The donor label of this sample is uncertain. Both conserved end residues are part of each CDR3. The order of the fields is J gene, clone size, V gene, D gene, CDR3 protein, CDR3 DNA. A D gene is named only where the DNA matches it firmly. Clone size is given for some rows only: seen once, a few or many times, or a class if the clone is expanded.

>TRBJ1-4|NA|TRBV6-6|NA
CASSSEQGGSKKLFF
TGTGCCAGCAGCTCCGAACAGGGTGGGAGTAAAAAACTGTTTTTT
>TRBJ1-2|NA|TRBV6-2/TRBV6-3|NA
CASSSLQQAPNTF
TGTGCCAGCAGTTCCCTACAACAGGCGCCAAACACCTTC
>TRBJ1-2|NA|TRBV15|TRBD1
CATSREVRGGNLLKYGYTF
TGTGCCACCAGCAGAGAGGTGAGAGGGGGCAACCTACTAAAGTATGGCTACACCTTC
>TRBJ1-5|NA|TRBV6-2/TRBV6-3|NA
CASSLDWNQPQHF
TGTGCCAGCAGCCTAGACTGGAATCAGCCCCAGCATTTT
>TRBJ1-4|NA|TRBV7-8|NA
CASSPSGVEGEKLFF
TGTGCCAGCAGCCCCTCGGGGGTGGAGGGTGAAAAACTGTTTTTT
>TRBJ1-1|NA|TRBV7-3|TRBD1
CASSAGQSNTEAFF
TGTGCCAGCAGCGCGGGACAGTCGAACACTGAAGCTTTCTTT
>TRBJ1-5|NA|TRBV9|TRBD1
CASSPNRGRIVQPQHF
TGTGCCAGCAGCCCAAACAGGGGGCGCATTGTCCAGCCCCAGCATTTT
>TRBJ1-2|NA|TRBV12-3/TRBV12-4|NA
CASGTNYGYTF
TGTGCCAGCGGGACAAACTATGGCTACACCTTC
>TRBJ2-5|NA|TRBV5-1|TRBD1
CASSARTGRETQYF
TGCGCCAGCAGCGCCCGGACAGGGCGGGAGACCCAGTACTTC
>TRBJ1-1|NA|TRBV21-1|NA
CASSLAGGLNEAFF
TGTGCCAGCAGCCTCGCGGGGGGGCTAAATGAAGCTTTCTTT
>TRBJ2-3|NA|TRBV6-2/TRBV6-3|TRBD1
CASSPSLTGDSTDTQYF
TGTGCCAGCAGTCCAAGCCTAACAGGGGACAGCACAGATACGCAGTATTTT
>TRBJ1-2|once|TRBV4-3|NA
CASSQEIEGSGYTF
TGCGCCAGCAGCCAAGAAATAGAGGGTTCTGGCTACACCTTC
>TRBJ1-2|NA|TRBV6-2/TRBV6-3|NA
CASSHGGGGYTF
TGTGCCAGCAGCCACGGAGGAGGCGGCTACACCTTC
>TRBJ2-7|NA|TRBV7-3|TRBD2
CASSLNPGGYEQYF
TGTGCCAGCAGCTTAAATCCCGGGGGGTACGAGCAGTACTTC
>TRBJ1-5|NA|TRBV4-1|TRBD1
CASSQGPGQLHYQPQHF
TGCGCCAGCAGCCAAGGCCCGGGACAGCTCCACTATCAGCCCCAGCATTTT
>TRBJ2-7|once|TRBV7-9|TRBD1
CASSRTGTGSYEQYF
TGTGCCAGCAGTCGGACCGGGACAGGGTCCTACGAGCAGTACTTC
>TRBJ2-1|NA|TRBV6-2/TRBV6-3|NA
CASRYYSEQFF
TGTGCCAGCAGGTACTACAGTGAGCAGTTCTTC
>TRBJ2-3|NA|TRBV4-1|TRBD2
CASSHLLAGFTDTQYF
TGCGCCAGCAGCCATCTACTAGCGGGTTTCACAGATACGCAGTATTTT
>TRBJ1-2|few|TRBV27|NA
CASSLHTNYGYTF
TGTGCCAGCAGTTTACACACGAACTATGGCTACACCTTC
>TRBJ1-1|NA|TRBV3-1/TRBV3-2|NA
CASSQTHQNTEAFF
TGTGCCAGCAGCCAAACTCATCAGAACACTGAAGCTTTCTTT
>TRBJ2-1|NA|TRBV27|NA
CASSLRARGADYNEQFF
TGTGCCAGCAGTTTACGGGCCAGGGGGGCCGACTACAATGAGCAGTTCTTC
>TRBJ1-1|NA|TRBV7-2|NA
CASSLTGNTEAFF
TGTGCCAGCAGCTTGACAGGTAATACTGAAGCTTTCTTT
>TRBJ1-1|NA|TRBV12-3/TRBV12-4|NA
CASSLGRVTEAFF
TGTGCCAGCAGTTTGGGCAGAGTCACTGAAGCTTTCTTT
>TRBJ2-5|NA|TRBV11-2|TRBD1
CASSLRQGFETQYF
TGTGCCAGCAGCTTACGACAGGGGTTCGAGACCCAGTACTTC